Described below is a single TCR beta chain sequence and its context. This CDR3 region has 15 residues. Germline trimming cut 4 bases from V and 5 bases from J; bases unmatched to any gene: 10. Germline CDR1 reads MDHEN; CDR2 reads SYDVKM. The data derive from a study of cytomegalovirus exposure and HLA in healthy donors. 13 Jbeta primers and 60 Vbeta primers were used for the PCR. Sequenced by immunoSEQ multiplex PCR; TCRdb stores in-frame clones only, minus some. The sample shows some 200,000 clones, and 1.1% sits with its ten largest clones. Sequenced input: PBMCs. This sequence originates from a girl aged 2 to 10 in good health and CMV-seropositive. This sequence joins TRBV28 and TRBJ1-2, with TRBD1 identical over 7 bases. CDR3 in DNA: TGTGCCAGCAGTTCCCTACGACAGGGATGGTATGGCTACACCTTC. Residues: CASSSLRQGWYGYTF.